Included here is one T cell receptor (beta chain) sequence, with context. The table lists this clonotype with many counts. Its antigen specificity is not known. Per-base quality was not reported, and no clone a single base away is much larger than it. According to the germline V gene, CDR1 reads MNHEY and CDR2 reads SVGEGT. The germline V and J ends show losses of 6 bases and 5 bases respectively, and no gene match explains 10 bases of the junction. The CDR3 measures 15 amino acids from cysteine to phenylalanine. Only the CDR3 part of the read is kept: 45 bases, read in frame from the first base. The TCR beta CDR3 regions were amplified from RNA transcripts. For the first round of RT-PCR on the TCR CDR3, the HTBI primer set was used together with the Qiagen OneStep RT-PCR kit. The libraries were constructed in a second round of multiplex PCR and then size-selected and purified. Paired-end sequencing of the libraries was performed with 100 bp reads on an Illumina HiSeq2000. In the paper's pipeline: SOAPnuke was used to process the raw data, with reads discarded if the reads contained adapters or uncalled bases, had a mean Phred below 15, or lacked an exact constant-primer or identifier match. COPE v1.2.5 was used to merge high-quality paired reads, and clonotypes were defined as unique nucleotide sequences. MiTCR v1.1 was used to align the clonotypes against IMGT TRBV, TRBD and TRBJ reference segments. The analysis included only V-J combinations with a frequency above 0.0001, which together covered around 99% of the repertoires. The TCS score was defined as F50 (clonal expansion) divided by E x V (chaos), with BLOSUM62-based TCRdist calculated between CDR3 peptides within each V-J. Welch's t-statistics and random forest reduced fewer than 550 V-J features to roughly 13, which were used in a naive Bayes classifier (R e1071). TCRdb itself trimmed the public reads at Q25 with fastp, ran MiXCR and retained productive beta chains. Each record represents a unique CDR3 protein, reported with the most common genes and DNA among its rows. It is TCRdb's table, rather than the study itself, that gives the V and J calls and clone size. The sample contains around 350,000 distinct CDR3 sequences, about 12% of them found a single time. The ten largest clonotypes hold around a tenth of the sample.

Stable Graves' hyperthyroidism was defined as no progression to ophthalmopathy during 18 months of follow-up. Hyperthyroidism patients were aged 18 to 65 years and newly diagnosed, with disease duration of less than 2 months. Exclusion was applied to patients with uncontrolled infections, other autoimmune diseases, pregnancy or lactation. Diagnoses were established on the basis of clinical symptoms, serum thyroxine and TRAb, thyroid ultrasound, and orbital computed tomography. Ficoll-Paque density gradient centrifugation was used to isolate PBMCs from 8 to 10 ml of fresh peripheral blood. Trizol reagent was used to extract total RNA, and RNA quality was then checked on an Agilent 2100 Bioanalyzer. The source of the sample is a study of T cells in Graves' hyperthyroidism and ophthalmopathy (dated by TCRdb to between 2018 and 2021). Regarding the complete study: Peripheral blood was sampled at the time of initial diagnosis, prior to any treatment. To identify distinguishing TCR V-J signatures, a discovery cohort of 100 patients was used, comprising 40 to 45 with Graves' ophthalmopathy and about 59 with stable Graves' hyperthyroidism. Prospective prediction of ophthalmopathy was tested in an independent validation cohort consisting of roughly 19 hyperthyroidism patients and more than 15 patients who later progressed to ophthalmopathy. The approximately 95 discovery patients were divided at random into training and test sets in a 7:3 ratio. In roughly six Graves' hyperthyroidism patients, the study also compared T-cell repertoires from thyroid tissue with T-cell repertoires from blood. After sampling, hyperthyroidism patients received methimazole starting at 30 mg daily, and ophthalmopathy patients received high-dose intravenous methylprednisolone. The paper reports TCR Vbeta CDR3 sequencing of some 140 peripheral blood samples: around 41 ophthalmopathy, fewer than 85 hyperthyroidism and approximately 17 progressor patients. What the study reported, not specific to this receptor: During validation, the model predicted progression to ophthalmopathy a median of around six months ahead of onset, with around 71% sensitivity and 72.22% specificity. A 13 V-J signature model separated ophthalmopathy from stable hyperthyroidism, with around 88% sensitivity and 81.08% specificity in cross-validation and 80%/75% in testing. Most expanded thyroid clonotypes (frequency above 0.001) were also detected in blood, suggesting blood repertoires may reflect thyroid immune responses. Sample size was not statistically predetermined, and blinding of investigators to group allocation was not performed.

What was sequenced was blood. The V gene is TRBV6-2 or TRBV6-3 and the J gene is TRBJ2-7, with 10 bases matching TRBD1. This clonotype was sampled from a woman between 18 and 29 years old with Graves' hyperthyroidism. The CDR3 region: CASSYHGTGANEQYF. Here is the DNA: TGTGCCAGCAGCTACCACGGGACAGGGGCCAACGAGCAGTACTTC.